This T cell receptor (beta chain) was sequenced for a study of T cells after yellow fever vaccination. At the level of the study: For low cell numbers, libraries were made with SMART-Seq v4 Ultra Low Input.

General study findings and limits: There was a possibility that FACS-sorted repertoires contained abundant clonotypes contaminating from the bulk population. Subsequent to the booster, the majority of primary-vaccination clones reappeared (roughly 96% CD4, 88% CD8).

By 5'RACE template switching, TCR cDNA was produced, with a universal primer site and UMIs added in the process. TCRdb ran MiXCR on the 5' RACE reads and lists one entry per CDR3 protein. The sample records around 610,000 distinct CDR3 sequences, less than 15% being singletons. V trimming: 2 bases; J trimming: 5 bases; junction bases outside the gene matches: 8. The CDR3 is 15 residues long. Germline CDR1 is MNHEY and CDR2 is SVGAGI. This clonotype turned up a few times. No antigen is known for it. The rearrangement uses TRBV6-5 and TRBJ2-5; TRBD1 aligns across 7 bases. The source was PBMCs, collected on the day of the yellow fever booster vaccination. The sequence came from a man aged 25-45 years who received the YFV17D yellow fever vaccine. CDR3 residues: CASSYPSTGTETQYF. CDR3 in DNA: TGTGCCAGCAGTTACCCATCGACAGGGACGGAGACCCAGTACTTC.